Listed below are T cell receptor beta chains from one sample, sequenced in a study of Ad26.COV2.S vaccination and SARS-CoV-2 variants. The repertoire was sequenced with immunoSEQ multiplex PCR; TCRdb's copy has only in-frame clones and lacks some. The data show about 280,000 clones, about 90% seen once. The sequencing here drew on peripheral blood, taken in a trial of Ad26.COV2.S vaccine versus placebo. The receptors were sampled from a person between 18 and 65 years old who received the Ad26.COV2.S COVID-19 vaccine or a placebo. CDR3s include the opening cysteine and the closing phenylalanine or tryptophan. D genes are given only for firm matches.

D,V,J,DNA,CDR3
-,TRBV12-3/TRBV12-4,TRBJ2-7,TGTGCCTCCTCCGGAGCCTACGAGCAGTACTTC,CASSGAYEQYF
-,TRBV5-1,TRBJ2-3,TGCGCCAGCAGCTTGCGGGCCGGCACAGATACGCAGTATTTT,CASSLRAGTDTQYF
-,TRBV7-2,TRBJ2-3,TGTGCCAGCAGCTTAGCGGCTAGGATTGGGGGCTCCACAGATACGCAGTATTTT,CASSLAARIGGSTDTQYF
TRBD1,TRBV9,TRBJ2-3,TGTGCCAGCAGCGTAGTACAGGGGGATACGCAGTATTTT,CASSVVQGDTQYF
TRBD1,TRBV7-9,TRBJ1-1,TGTGCCAGCAGCTTACTACAGGGGGCGGCTGAAGCTTTCTTT,CASSLLQGAAEAFF
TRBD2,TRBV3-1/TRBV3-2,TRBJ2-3,TGTGCCAGCAGCCCCTACGTCAGGGCGGGGGGCACAGATACGCAGTATTTT,CASSPYVRAGGTDTQYF
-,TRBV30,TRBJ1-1,TGTGCCTGGAGTGTCAGGGTCACTGAAGCTTTCTTT,CAWSVRVTEAFF
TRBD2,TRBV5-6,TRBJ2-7,TGTGCCAGCAGCGGACTAGCGCCTACTTACGAGCAGTACTTC,CASSGLAPTYEQYF
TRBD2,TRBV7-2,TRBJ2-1,TGTGCCAGCAGCATCAGCGGGACCTCCTACAATGAGCAGTTCTTC,CASSISGTSYNEQFF
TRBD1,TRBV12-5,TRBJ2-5,TGTGCTAGTGTCCCCCAGGGGGCACGTTGGGATGAGACCCAGTACTTC,CASVPQGARWDETQYF
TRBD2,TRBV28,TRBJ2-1,TGTGCCACCGGACTAGCATCTTCCTACAATGAGCAGTTCTTC,CATGLASSYNEQFF